The clone carrying this TCR beta chain was counted a few times. Its antigen is as yet unknown. Use of 60 Vbeta and 13 Jbeta primers characterized the PCR. Produced via immunoSEQ multiplex PCR; TCRdb's table is partial and in-frame only. The table lists about 120,000 clones, under 85% of them singletons, with over 1.5% in the top ten. The sample belongs to a study of cytomegalovirus exposure and HLA in healthy donors. Whole-study context: Unique TCRs from HLA-typed donors, about 85 million of them, were held in an early data release. Notes on the study in general: In a later analysis, the majority of CMV-associated beta chains seemingly showed HLA restriction.

The CDR3 length is 14 residues. Germline V CDR1 and CDR2: MDHEN, SYDVKM. V lost 6 bases, J lost 6 bases, and 12 bases lay in between. Material for sequencing was PBMCs. J is TRBJ1-6 and V is TRBV28; perhaps TRBD1 as D (6 bases). This sequence originates from a young woman in good health and CMV-seronegative. This chain's CDR3 is CASSEGGVNSPLHF. CDR3 coding DNA: TGTGCCAGCAGCGAGGGGGGGGTTAATTCACCCCTCCACTTT. The whole variable domain, remainder taken from reference TRBV28 and TRBJ1-6, is DVKVTQSSRYLVKRTGEKVFLECVQDMDHENMFWYRQDPGLGLRLIYFSYDVKMKEKGDIPEGYSVSREKKERFSLILESASTNQTSMYLCASSEGGVNSPLHFGNGTRLTVT.